This is a list of T cell receptor beta chains from one sample in a study of T cells after posttransplantation cyclophosphamide. Data came from immunoSEQ multiplex PCR; TCRdb stores just in-frame clones and leaves some out. The profile shows roughly 25,000 clones, about 82% of them singletons. The sequenced sample was PBMCs. These receptors came from a woman aged 55-70 years with a blood cancer, CMV-positive, and with a related stem cell donor. Each CDR3 is given with its conserved first and last residue. The D gene is left open where the match is weak. Size is stated for part of the rows, as once, few or many counts, or as a class when the clone is expanded.

size: .
J: TRBJ2-5
D: .
V: TRBV5-4
DNA: TGTGCCAGCAGCCGGTACCAAGAGACCCAGTACTTC
CDR3: CASSRYQETQYF

size: .
J: TRBJ2-7
D: TRBD2
V: TRBV5-4
DNA: TGTGCCAGCAGCCCAAACCCGGGAGAGGGACTAGCTGGGGAGCAGTACTTC
CDR3: CASSPNPGEGLAGEQYF

size: .
J: TRBJ2-5
D: .
V: TRBV7-2
DNA: TGTGCCAGCAGCTTCCGGACTGAAGAGACCCAGTACTTC
CDR3: CASSFRTEETQYF

size: .
J: TRBJ1-1
D: .
V: TRBV2
DNA: TGTGCCAGCAGTAGACAGATTCTGAACACTGAAGCTTTCTTT
CDR3: CASSRQILNTEAFF

size: .
J: TRBJ2-1
D: .
V: TRBV7-9
DNA: TGTGCCAGCAGCCCTGGTAGGAGCTCCTACAATGAGCAGTTCTTC
CDR3: CASSPGRSSYNEQFF

size: .
J: TRBJ2-1
D: .
V: TRBV5-1
DNA: TGCGCCAGCAGCTTGGTTTCGGGGGAGCAGTTCTTC
CDR3: CASSLVSGEQFF

size: .
J: TRBJ2-7
D: TRBD1
V: TRBV6-5
DNA: TGTGCCAGCACCAAGGGTACAGGGGGCGCTTACGAGCAGTACTTC
CDR3: CASTKGTGGAYEQYF

size: .
J: TRBJ2-1
D: .
V: TRBV5-4
DNA: TGTGCCAGCAGCTTGACTAGTTACAATGAGCAGTTCTTC
CDR3: CASSLTSYNEQFF

size: .
J: TRBJ2-7
D: TRBD1
V: TRBV5-1
DNA: TGCGCCAGCAGCTTCTCCGGGACAGGGTACTACGAGCAGTACTTC
CDR3: CASSFSGTGYYEQYF

size: .
J: TRBJ1-1
D: .
V: TRBV5-1
DNA: TGCGCCAGCAGCACCGACGGACAAAACACTGAAGCTTTCTTT
CDR3: CASSTDGQNTEAFF

size: .
J: TRBJ2-4
D: .
V: TRBV18
DNA: TGTGCCAGCTCACCATGGGAGTATGGAGCCAAAAACATTCAGTACTTC
CDR3: CASSPWEYGAKNIQYF

size: .
J: TRBJ2-1
D: TRBD1
V: TRBV7-2
DNA: TGTGCCAGCAGCTTAGCCGGGACAGGGATTCGGAATGAGCAGTTCTTC
CDR3: CASSLAGTGIRNEQFF

size: .
J: TRBJ2-1
D: TRBD2
V: TRBV4-2
DNA: TGTGCCAGCAGCCAAGCGTCCGCAGCGGGGAATGAGCAGTTCTTC
CDR3: CASSQASAAGNEQFF

size: .
J: TRBJ2-3
D: .
V: TRBV12-5
DNA: TGTGCTAGTGGTTTAGATGGCCCAGATACGCAGTATTTT
CDR3: CASGLDGPDTQYF

size: .
J: TRBJ2-1
D: TRBD2
V: TRBV6-5
DNA: TGTGCCAGCAGTTCCGGGACTAGCGGAGGGAATGAGCAGTTCTTC
CDR3: CASSSGTSGGNEQFF

size: once
J: TRBJ2-3
D: .
V: TRBV7-2
DNA: TGTGCCAGCGGGAGGACCGGGAGAGGTTTTACAGATACGCAGTATTTT
CDR3: CASGRTGRGFTDTQYF

size: .
J: TRBJ1-2
D: .
V: TRBV6-1
DNA: TGTGCCAGCAGGTTTACAGGGAATGGCCTCGGAGGCTACACCTTC
CDR3: CASRFTGNGLGGYTF

size: .
J: TRBJ2-7
D: .
V: TRBV4-2
DNA: TGTGCCAGCAGCCAAGGCCCCGGAGGGGGCTTCGAGCAGTACTTC
CDR3: CASSQGPGGGFEQYF

size: .
J: TRBJ1-2
D: .
V: TRBV2
DNA: TGTGCCAGCAGTCCGAGCAGGGCGGTCTATGGCTACACCTTC
CDR3: CASSPSRAVYGYTF

size: .
J: TRBJ1-1
D: .
V: TRBV5-4
DNA: TGTGCCAGCAGCCTAGACCGAAACACTGAAGCTTTCTTT
CDR3: CASSLDRNTEAFF

size: .
J: TRBJ1-1
D: .
V: TRBV7-2
DNA: TGTGCCAGCAGCTTTTCAGTGAACACTGAAGCTTTCTTT
CDR3: CASSFSVNTEAFF

size: few
J: TRBJ2-2
D: .
V: TRBV5-1
DNA: TGCGCCAGCAGACCGGGCGGGACGAACACCGGGGAGCTGTTTTTT
CDR3: CASRPGGTNTGELFF